The 21 T cell receptor beta chains presented below share a single source sample, sequenced in a study of cytotoxic CD8 clonotypes in ibrutinib-treated CLL. Measured with immunoSEQ multiplex PCR; TCRdb has only the in-frame clones, and not every one. Here the sample spans some 80,000 clones, roughly 83% being singletons. Specimen: PBMCs, collected after 12 months of ibrutinib treatment. The receptors were gathered from a human donor with chronic lymphocytic leukemia.

This clone was recorded a few times. V is TRBV11-2 and J is TRBJ2-6, with unresolved D. V dropped 5 bases and J dropped 0 bases, with 8 bases sitting between them. The CDR3 covers 15 residues. Germline V gene lookup returns CDR1 SGHAT and CDR2 FQNNGV. CDR3 loop: CASSPGPSGANVLTF. The CDR3 nucleotides read TGTGCCAGCAGCCCCGGACCCTCTGGGGCCAACGTCCTGACTTTC.

The rearrangement uses TRBV5-6 and TRBJ2-2; 9 bases match TRBD2. With V trimmed by 3 bases and J by 6 bases, 6 bases remained unmatched. The CDR3 extends over 15 amino acids. Looked up from germline, CDR1 is SGHDT and CDR2 is YYEEEE. The CDR3 protein is CASSSLAGKAGELFF. In nucleotides, the CDR3 is TGTGCCAGCAGCTCGCTAGCGGGGAAGGCCGGGGAGCTGTTTTTT.

CDR3 bases: TGTGCCAGCAGCCCAAGCGGGGGACCTGAAGCTTTCTTT. This gives the protein CASSPSGGPEAFF. The V gene is TRBV2, the J gene TRBJ1-1; D is possibly TRBD1 (5 bases). The length of the CDR3 is 13 residues. The V end lost 6 bases, the J end lost 6 bases, and 14 bases lay between the germline ends. CDR1 is SNHLY and CDR2 is FYNNEI in the germline V gene.

CDR3 residues: CASTPLSGGPGEYF. In DNA form, the CDR3 reads TGCGCCAGCACCCCCCTCAGCGGGGGACCTGGGGAGTACTTC. The V call is TRBV5-1, the J call TRBJ2-7; TRBD2 aligns across 8 bases. CDR1 and CDR2 from the germline V gene are SGHRS and YFSETQ. The V and J ends lost 6 bases and 11 bases, in that order; junction bases with no gene match: 16. This CDR3 has 14 residues.

This clone was seen repeatedly, ten times or more. The gene calls are TRBV4-3 and TRBJ1-2; D is uncertain. Trimming pared 0 bases from V and 8 bases from J, leaving 10 bases between. CDR3 length equals 13 residues. Germline V lookup: CDR1 LGHNA, CDR2 YSLEER. CDR3: CASSQEAWGGYTF. CDR3 coding DNA: TGCGCCAGCAGCCAAGAGGCGTGGGGAGGCTACACCTTC.

The V call is TRBV28, the J call TRBJ2-7, with 7 nucleotides matching TRBD2. J gave up 7 bases and V 6 bases, and 24 bases lay outside the gene matches. Germline lookup yields CDR1 MDHEN and CDR2 SYDVKM. The CDR3 runs 18 residues. CDR3 in DNA: TGTGCCAGCAGACACTACGAAGGGCGTGGGACTACTACTAGGGAGCAGTACTTC. Protein product: CASRHYEGRGTTTREQYF.

The rearrangement joins TRBV11-1 to TRBJ2-7; TRBD2 agrees at 14 bases. Germline CDR1 is SGHAT and CDR2 is FQDESV (reference sequence). This CDR3 has 15 residues. V lost 5 bases, J lost 4 bases, and 4 bases stayed unmatched. The DNA for the CDR3 is TGTGCCAGCAGCAGGTGGACTAGCGGGAGGTACGAGCAGTACTTC. Translating it yields CASSRWTSGRYEQYF.

The V and J genes are TRBV19 and TRBJ2-7; maybe TRBD1 (7 bases). The CDR3 runs 13 residues. Germline V CDR1 and CDR2: LNHDA, SQIVND (reference sequence). V lost 9 bases and J 6 bases, leaving 18 bases between the germline ends. CDR3 region: CASRGRQGLEQYF. CDR3 coding DNA: TGTGCCAGCCGGGGGCGACAGGGACTCGAGCAGTACTTC.

The rearrangement links TRBV7-9 to TRBJ1-2, with no clear D. Trimming left V 5 bases short and J 1 base short, with 5 bases between. This CDR3 is 12 amino acids long. In germline, CDR1 is SEHNR, CDR2 FQNEAQ (reference sequence). The CDR3 spells CASSNSNYGYTF. The CDR3 nucleotides read TGTGCCAGCAGCAACAGTAACTATGGCTACACCTTC.

This clone was counted only a few times. CDR3 DNA sequence: TGTGCCAGCAGCCCCCGGGGGGGCGATGGCTACACCTTC. It yields the protein CASSPRGGDGYTF. The chain employs TRBV13 and TRBJ1-2, with D possibly being TRBD1 (6 bases). Trimming took off 5 bases at V and 6 bases at J, with 13 bases between the two ends. The CDR3 covers 13 residues. CDR1 and CDR2 (germline): PRHDT, FYEKMQ (reference sequence).

This sequence joins TRBV6-5 and TRBJ2-7; TRBD2 might be the D (7 bases). V shed 7 bases and J shed 6 bases, with 22 bases lying between them. Germline CDR1 is MNHEY and CDR2 is SVGAGI. The CDR3 consists of 15 residues. CDR3 sequence reads: CASTSRGGDTSEQYF. CDR3 sequence (DNA): TGTGCCAGCACCTCGAGGGGGGGCGATACCAGCGAGCAGTACTTC.

The count of this clone is one. The rearrangement uses TRBV6-5 and TRBJ2-5, with 7 bases fitting TRBD2. Near its end, the DNA agrees better with TRBJ2-7, so the J call may be wrong. The CDR3 loop spans 14 amino acids. Germline V gene sequence: CDR1 MNHEY, CDR2 SVGAGI. CDR3 sequence (DNA): TGTGCCAGCAGCCCCGGGGGGAGGCTCTACGAGCAGTACTTC. This encodes CASSPGGRLYEQYF.

This clone came up a few times. This chain connects TRBV6-1 to TRBJ1-5; D is ambiguous. The CDR3 is 15 residues long. V lost 4 bases and J 4 bases, leaving 14 bases between the germline ends. From germline, CDR1 is MNHNS and CDR2 SASEGT. CDR3 DNA: TGTGCCAGCAGTGCCCGGCGCCTTGGGAATCAGCCCCAGCATTTT. Its translation is CASSARRLGNQPQHF.

The rearrangement uses TRBV27 and TRBJ2-3; 14 bases line up with TRBD2. Germline CDR1 MNHEY, CDR2 SMNVEV (reference sequence). Trimming cost V 6 bases and J 4 bases; bases outside gene matches: 6. This CDR3 region has 16 residues. In nucleotides, the CDR3 is TGTGCCAGCAGCCTGGGGACTAGCGGGAGAGCAGATACGCAGTATTTT. This encodes CASSLGTSGRADTQYF.

The chain employs TRBV28 and TRBJ1-1; a weak D match, TRBD1 (6 bases). This CDR3 has 14 amino acids. Trimming removed 7 bases from V and 1 base from J, with 13 bases in between. Germline V gene sequence: CDR1 MDHEN, CDR2 SYDVKM. CDR3 DNA: TGTGCCAGCACCCCAGGGGAAAAGAACACTGAAGCTTTCTTT. Residues: CASTPGEKNTEAFF. The complete variable domain, with remaining parts taken from reference TRBV28 and TRBJ1-1, reads DVKVTQSSRYLVKRTGEKVFLECVQDMDHENMFWYRQDPGLGLRLIYFSYDVKMKEKGDIPEGYSVSREKKERFSLILESASTNQTSMYLCASTPGEKNTEAFFGQGTRLTVV.

The chain joins TRBV6-1 to TRBJ2-7; weak D call: TRBD2 (6 bases). The CDR3 spans 12 residues. The V gene lost 6 bases and the J gene lost 6 bases, with 12 bases spanning the gap. Looked up from germline, CDR1 is MNHNS and CDR2 is SASEGT. The CDR3 protein is CASREGPGEQYF. In DNA form, the CDR3 reads TGTGCCAGCAGGGAGGGTCCTGGCGAGCAGTACTTC.

In its sample, this clone was seen a few times. The genes are TRBV9 and TRBJ1-2; D call uncertain. Deletions cut 2 bases from V and 10 bases from J, with 9 bases between. The CDR3 extends over 11 amino acids. The V gene's germline CDR1 is SGDLS and CDR2 YYNGEE. The CDR3 region is CASSVPPSYTF. Written as DNA, the CDR3 is TGTGCCAGCAGCGTCCCACCCTCCTACACCTTC.

The rearrangement uses TRBV4-2 and TRBJ2-5, with a tentative D call TRBD2 (5 bases). Trimming took off 0 bases at V and 0 bases at J, with 11 bases between the two ends. The V gene's germline CDR1 is LGHNA and CDR2 YNFKEQ. The CDR3 totals 16 residues. DNA of the CDR3: TGTGCCAGCAGCCAAGACGGTCCGGGGTACCAAGAGACCCAGTACTTC. It yields the protein CASSQDGPGYQETQYF.

The chain carries TRBV9 and TRBJ2-2; 14 positions agree with TRBD2. The CDR3 runs to 20 residues. Germline loops: CDR1 SGDLS, CDR2 YYNGEE. V was pared by 4 bases and J by 2 bases, with 13 bases of the junction left unmatched. The CDR3 here is CASSPRPGTSGGPNTGELFF. The CDR3 nucleotides read TGTGCCAGCAGCCCCCGGCCCGGGACTAGCGGGGGCCCAAACACCGGGGAGCTGTTTTTT.

V is TRBV29-1 and J is TRBJ2-5; D is perhaps TRBD2 (5 bases). Trimming stripped 5 bases from V and 5 bases from J, with 9 bases between. The CDR3 sequence is 11 residues long. The germline V gene encodes CDR1 SQVTM and CDR2 ANQGSEA. This chain's CDR3 is CSVTGGETQYF. In DNA, the CDR3 is TGCAGCGTTACCGGAGGTGAGACCCAGTACTTC.

The chain combines TRBV10-3 with TRBJ1-4; no clear D gene. V was cut by 6 bases and J by 4 bases, with 9 bases left in between. The germline gives CDR1 ENHRY, CDR2 SYGVKD. CDR3 length equals 13 residues. This CDR3 is CAIREGLNEKLFF. The CDR3, as DNA: TGTGCCATCAGGGAGGGCCTTAATGAAAAACTGTTTTTT.